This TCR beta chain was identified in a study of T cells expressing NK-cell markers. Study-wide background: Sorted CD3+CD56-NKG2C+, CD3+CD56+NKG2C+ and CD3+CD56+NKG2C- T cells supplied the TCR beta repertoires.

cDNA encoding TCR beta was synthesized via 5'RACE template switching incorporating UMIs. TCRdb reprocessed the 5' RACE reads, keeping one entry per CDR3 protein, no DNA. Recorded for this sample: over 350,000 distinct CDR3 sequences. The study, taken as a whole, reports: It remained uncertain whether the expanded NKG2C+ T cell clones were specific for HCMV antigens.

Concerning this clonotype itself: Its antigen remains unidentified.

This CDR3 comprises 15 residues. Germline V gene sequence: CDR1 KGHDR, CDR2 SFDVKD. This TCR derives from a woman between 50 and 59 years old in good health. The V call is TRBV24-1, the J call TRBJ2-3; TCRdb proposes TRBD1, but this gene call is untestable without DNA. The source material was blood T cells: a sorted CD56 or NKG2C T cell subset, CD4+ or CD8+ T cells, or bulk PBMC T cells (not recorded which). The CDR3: CATSDLGVPSDTQYF.